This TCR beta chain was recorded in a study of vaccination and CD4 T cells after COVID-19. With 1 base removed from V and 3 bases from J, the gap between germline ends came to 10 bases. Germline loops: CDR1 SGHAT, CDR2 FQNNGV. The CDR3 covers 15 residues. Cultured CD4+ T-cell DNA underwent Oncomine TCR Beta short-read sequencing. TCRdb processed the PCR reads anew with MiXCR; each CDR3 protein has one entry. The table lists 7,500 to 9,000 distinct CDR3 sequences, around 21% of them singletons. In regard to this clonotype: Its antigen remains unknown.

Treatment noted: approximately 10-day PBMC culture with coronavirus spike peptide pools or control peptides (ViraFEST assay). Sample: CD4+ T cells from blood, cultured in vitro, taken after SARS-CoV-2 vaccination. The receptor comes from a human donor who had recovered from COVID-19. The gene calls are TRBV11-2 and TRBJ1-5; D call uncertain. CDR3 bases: TGTGCCAGCAGCTTAGTTTCCGGATCCAATCAGCCCCAGCATTTT. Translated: CASSLVSGSNQPQHF.